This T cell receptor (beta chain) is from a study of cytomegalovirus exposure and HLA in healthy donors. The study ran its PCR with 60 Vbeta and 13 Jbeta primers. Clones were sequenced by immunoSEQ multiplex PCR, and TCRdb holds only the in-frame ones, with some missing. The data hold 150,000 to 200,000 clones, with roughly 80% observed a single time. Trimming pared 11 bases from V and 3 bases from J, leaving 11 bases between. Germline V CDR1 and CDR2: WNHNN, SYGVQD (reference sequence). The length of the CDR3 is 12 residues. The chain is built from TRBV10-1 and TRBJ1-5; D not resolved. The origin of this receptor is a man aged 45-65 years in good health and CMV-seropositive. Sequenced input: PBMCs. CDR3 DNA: TGCGCCGGGCACAGTAACAATCAGCCCCAGCATTTT. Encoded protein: CAGHSNNQPQHF.